This T cell receptor beta chain was identified in a study of metastatic and nonmetastatic thyroid tumors (dated by TCRdb to the early 2020s). For the study in its entirety: The researchers compared repertoires between peripheral blood samples and tumor or nodule tissue samples from patients with malignant or benign thyroid disease. What the study reported, not specific to this receptor: TCR beta diversity was reported as significantly higher in malignant tumors than in benign nodules, in both blood and tumor samples.

The method behind the library was PCR. Sequencing was performed on an Illumina HiSeq 4000. High-throughput sequencing was used to profile the CDR3 region of the TCR beta-chain in every patient. In the authors' own workflow: Drawing on CDR3 differences between clinicopathological groups, the researchers built a classifier meant to tell apart patients with distant-metastatic papillary thyroid cancer. The Shannon index was used to assess repertoire diversity, and the Morisita-Horn index was used to assess tumor-blood repertoire similarity. TCRdb cleaned the public reads at Q25 with fastp, built clones with MiXCR and kept in-frame beta chains. What appears here as the V and J calls and clone size reflects TCRdb's work, not the paper's. The sample profile shows about 9,900 clones; approximately 11% of them were found once. Of the sample, around 8% falls within the top ten clones. None of the patients had been given any treatment before thyroid surgery. Using T-cell receptor beta sequencing, the study looked back at clinical samples from patients collected from the early 2010s to the late 2010s.

This clone was counted many times. Its antigen remains unidentified. Base qualities were left out, and no much larger clone turns up one base away. This receptor was identified in a female donor with papillary thyroid cancer or a benign thyroid nodule (not recorded which). Some clones in this sample may be carry-over from other donors' samples. Sequencing input: tumor tissue.

For the CDR3, the sequence is CASSIDPGRVNTGELFF. The DNA sequence follows: TGTGCCAGTAGTATAGATCCGGGCAGGGTGAACACCGGGGAGCTGTTTTTT. The rearranged segments are TRBV19 and TRBJ2-2, and the D gene may be TRBD1, 5 bases matching. The germline V gene (reference sequence) gives CDR1 as LNHDA and CDR2 as SQIVND. From its cysteine to its phenylalanine, the CDR3 spans 17 amino acids. The sequence is cut down to CDR3 DNA, 51 bases in frame from base 1. The V and J ends are trimmed by 0 bases and 1 base, leaving 12 bases between them.